A single TCR beta chain is shown here with its context. Between the trimmed V and J ends, which lost 2 bases and 2 bases, there was a span of 9 bases. There are 14 residues in the CDR3. CDR1 and CDR2 (germline): KGHSH, LQKENI. In the original processing: Reference gene primer amplification yielded estimated nucleated cell counts. Some clones are missing from TCRdb's copy, which holds only in-frame ones; the method was immunoSEQ multiplex PCR. V, J and clone size reflect that table, while D and trimming were determined from the DNA. The table has about 40,000 clones, 70% to 90% seen once. This entry belongs to a study of blood T cell repertoires in COVID-19. Study-level information: The United States, Italy and Spain supplied acute and convalescent COVID-19 samples. Nucleic acid was either cDNA or gDNA, and it came from T cells, B-cell-depleted T cells, or PBMCs.

The V call is TRBV18, the J call TRBJ1-1; no clear D. Sequenced material: peripheral blood. The TCR sequence derives from a man in his 60s with active COVID-19. CDR3 sequence: CASSPNRGNTEAFF. CDR3 nucleotide sequence: TGTGCCAGCTCACCAAACCGGGGAAACACTGAAGCTTTCTTT.